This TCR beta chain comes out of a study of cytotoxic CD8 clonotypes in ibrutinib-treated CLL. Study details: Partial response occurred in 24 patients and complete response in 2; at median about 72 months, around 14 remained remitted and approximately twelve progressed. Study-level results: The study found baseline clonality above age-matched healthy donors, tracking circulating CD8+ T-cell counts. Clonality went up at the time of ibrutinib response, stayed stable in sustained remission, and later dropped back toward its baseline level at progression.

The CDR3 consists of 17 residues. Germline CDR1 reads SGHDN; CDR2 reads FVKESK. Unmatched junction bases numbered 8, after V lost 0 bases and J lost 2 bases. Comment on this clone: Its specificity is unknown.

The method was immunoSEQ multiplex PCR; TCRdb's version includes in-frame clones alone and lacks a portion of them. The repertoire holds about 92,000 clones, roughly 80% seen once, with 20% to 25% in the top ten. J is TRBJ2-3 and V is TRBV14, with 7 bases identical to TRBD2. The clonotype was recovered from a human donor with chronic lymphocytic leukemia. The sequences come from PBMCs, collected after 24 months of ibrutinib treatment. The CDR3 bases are TGTGCCAGCAGCCAAGATCTGGGGGGAGGGCTCACAGATACGCAGTATTTT. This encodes CASSQDLGGGLTDTQYF.